Listed below are T cell receptor beta chains from one sample, sequenced in a study of T cells after yellow fever vaccination. TCRdb ran MiXCR on the 5' RACE reads and lists one entry per CDR3 protein. The sample contains approximately 150,000 distinct CDR3 sequences, about 6.2% of which appear only once. Specimen: CD4+ T cells sorted from PBMCs, collected on the day of the first yellow fever vaccination. The receptors were sampled from a man younger than 35 who received the YFV17D yellow fever vaccine. The CDR3 runs from the conserved cysteine through the conserved F or W. Each record gives: J gene, V gene, D gene, clone size, CDR3 DNA, CDR3 protein. D genes are given only for firm matches. Size values are once, few and many counts, or a class for expanded clones, and some rows have none.

TRBJ1-1	TRBV6-5	TRBD1	-	TGTGCCAGCAGTTACGCCCCAGACAGGGTCACTGAAGCTTTCTTT	CASSYAPDRVTEAFF
TRBJ2-1	TRBV2	-	few	TGTGCCAGCAACGCCAGGGAGGCGAACAATGAGCAGTTCTTC	CASNAREANNEQFF
TRBJ2-1	TRBV4-2	TRBD2	many	TGTGCCAGCAGCCAAGCGGTGCGGGGGGCCCGGAGGGAGCAGTTCTTC	CASSQAVRGARREQFF
TRBJ2-6	TRBV7-9	-	-	TGTGCCAGCAGCCCCCAGGGCGCTGGGGCCAACGTCCTGACTTTC	CASSPQGAGANVLTF
TRBJ1-1	TRBV28	-	few	TGTGCCAGCAGTTCGGGGCCACGTGAAGCTTTCTTT	CASSSGPREAFF
TRBJ2-3	TRBV5-1	TRBD2	few	TGCGCCAGCAGCTCCGGGACTAGCTCTCTTAGCACAGATACGCAGTATTTT	CASSSGTSSLSTDTQYF
TRBJ2-7	TRBV4-1	TRBD2	many	TGCGCCAGCAGCCAAGCTTTACTAGCGACATTATACGAGCAGTACTTC	CASSQALLATLYEQYF
TRBJ2-1	TRBV7-6	-	many	TGTGCCAGCAGCTTTTGGAGAAATGAGCAGTTCTTC	CASSFWRNEQFF
TRBJ1-6	TRBV12-3/TRBV12-4	-	few	TGTGCCAGCAGTTCCTTGGGGGACGGTTCACCCCTCCACTTT	CASSSLGDGSPLHF
TRBJ1-4	TRBV12-3/TRBV12-4	-	-	TGTGCCAGCAGCGGGACGGAGTACGAAAAACTGTTTTTT	CASSGTEYEKLFF
TRBJ2-3	TRBV6-5	TRBD2	few	TGTGCCAGCAGTTATGGGTCAGGACTAGCGGGGGGCACAGATACGCAGTATTTT	CASSYGSGLAGGTDTQYF
TRBJ2-1	TRBV6-5	TRBD2	many	TGTGCCAGCAGTTACTCGGCTAGCGGGGGGTACAATGAGCAGTTCTTC	CASSYSASGGYNEQFF
TRBJ2-5	TRBV28	-	-	TGTGCCAGCAGTTCCGCTGGCCTGGGGCAAGAGACCCAGTACTTC	CASSSAGLGQETQYF
TRBJ2-7	TRBV5-5	-	once	TGTGCCAGGGGCCCCAGGGGAGTCTACGAGCAGTACTTC	CARGPRGVYEQYF
TRBJ1-6	TRBV7-3	-	few	TGTGCCAGCAGCTTAACGGGGGGTCGGAATTCACCCCTCCACTTT	CASSLTGGRNSPLHF
TRBJ1-3	TRBV27	-	-	TGTGCCAGCAGTCGCGGAACTGGAAACACCATATATTTT	CASSRGTGNTIYF
TRBJ1-4	TRBV4-1	-	few	TGCGCCAGCAGCCAAGAGGGCGGGCAGATCCTTGGAGAGAAACTGTTTTTT	CASSQEGGQILGEKLFF
TRBJ2-5	TRBV5-1	-	-	TGCGCCAGCAGCGCGACACTCGCCTCGTTGGAGACCCAGTACTTC	CASSATLASLETQYF
TRBJ2-5	TRBV7-8	-	-	TGTGCCAGCAGCTCTCGAGGGAAATCGGACCAGTACTTC	CASSSRGKSDQYF
TRBJ1-3	TRBV4-3	TRBD1	few	TGCGCCAGCGGACAGGTTACCGAAGGCAACCCCATATATTTT	CASGQVTEGNPIYF
TRBJ2-2	TRBV4-3	-	-	TGCGCCAGCAATAAGAGGGGGACGACCGGGGAGCTGTTTTTT	CASNKRGTTGELFF
TRBJ2-1	TRBV24-1	TRBD1	many	TGTGCAACAGGGGACTACAATGAGCAGTTCTTC	CATGDYNEQFF
TRBJ2-2	TRBV4-1	-	-	TGCGCCAGCAGCCAAGAGTGGGGGGCGAACACCGGGGAGCTGTTTTTT	CASSQEWGANTGELFF
TRBJ1-4	TRBV27	-	-	TGTGCCAGCAGTCCCTGGGGAGCAGCTAATGAAAAACTGTTTTTT	CASSPWGAANEKLFF
TRBJ2-6	TRBV27	-	few	TGTGCCAGCAGTCTCCCCTTCCGTGATTCCTCTGGGGCCAACGTCCTGACTTTC	CASSLPFRDSSGANVLTF
TRBJ2-3	TRBV5-1	TRBD1	many	TGCGCCAGCAGCCCGCTCTTCAGGGGGAACACAGATACGCAGTATTTT	CASSPLFRGNTDTQYF
TRBJ1-5	TRBV7-2	-	-	TGTGCCAGCAGCTTCGGAGGGGAGGGTCAGCCCCAGCATTTT	CASSFGGEGQPQHF
TRBJ2-1	TRBV23-1	-	few	TGCGCCAGCAGCCCCTGGGGAAGCGGGTCCCGCTGTGAGCAGTTCTTC	CASSPWGSGSRCEQFF
TRBJ1-5	TRBV2	-	many	TGTGCCAGCAGGGTCCGGGCCACATCTAGCAATCAGCCCCAGCATTTT	CASRVRATSSNQPQHF
TRBJ2-3	TRBV20-1	-	few	TGCAGTGCTAGAGACCTAGGGAGGGGGGGCCTGTCGGATACGCAGTATTTT	CSARDLGRGGLSDTQYF